The 20 T cell receptor beta chains listed next were all sequenced from one sample in a study of shared clonotypes between healthy human individuals. TCRdb's copy holds only in-frame clones and misses some; the assay was immunoSEQ multiplex PCR. Of under 200,000 clones in the sample, approximately 92% were seen once. The specimen was naive CD4+ T cells sorted from blood. Subset meaning: CD45RA+ positively selected. Source of these receptors: a woman aged 25 to 39 in good health.

The chain combines TRBV19 with TRBJ2-3; 11 bases line up with TRBD2. The CDR3 length is 15 residues. Germline CDR1 LNHDA, CDR2 SQIVND (reference sequence). Trimming at V came to 5 bases and at J to 2 bases, leaving 3 bases not matched to a gene. For the CDR3, the DNA is TGTGCCAGTAGTCGACTAGCGGGACTCACAGATACGCAGTATTTT. Protein: CASSRLAGLTDTQYF.

The gene calls are TRBV6-1 and TRBJ1-1; no firm D call. The CDR3 is 14 amino acids. Trimming shortened V by 2 bases and J by 4 bases, and 11 bases separated the two germline ends. Germline V gene lookup returns CDR1 MNHNS and CDR2 SASEGT. The CDR3 coding sequence is TGTGCCAGCAGTGAAAGGTCCGGGCCCACTGAAGCTTTCTTT. Translation gives CASSERSGPTEAFF.

The chain recombines TRBV7-2 with TRBJ2-5, with no clear D. The J call is uncertain, as TRBJ2-7 better fits the DNA end. The germline V gene encodes CDR1 SGHTA and CDR2 FQGNSA. The length of the CDR3 is 12 residues. For the CDR3, the DNA is TGTGCCAGCAGGCTTCTCACCTACGAGCAGTACTTC. Protein product: CASRLLTYEQYF.

As regards this clone: The same CDR3 is also encoded by other DNA sequences in this sample. The gene calls are TRBV5-4 and TRBJ2-5, with 7 bases matching TRBD2. V shed 0 bases, J shed 5 bases, and the junction held 1 base outside the gene matches. Germline values: CDR1 SGHNT, CDR2 YYREEE (reference sequence). The CDR3 covers 13 residues. The CDR3 nucleotides read TGTGCCAGCAGCTTGGCCGGGGGGGAGACCCAGTACTTC. This sequence encodes CASSLAGGETQYF.

CDR3 amino acids: CASGGAGQGNEKLFF. CDR3 nucleotides: TGTGCCAGCGGGGGCGCGGGACAGGGTAATGAAAAACTGTTTTTT. This sequence joins TRBV28 and TRBJ1-4; TRBD1 aligns across 9 bases. V shed 8 bases and J 4 bases; nucleotides not matched to a gene: 8. Germline V gene sequence: CDR1 MDHEN, CDR2 SYDVKM. This CDR3 has 15 residues. The whole variable domain, remainder taken from reference TRBV28 and TRBJ1-4, is DVKVTQSSRYLVKRTGEKVFLECVQDMDHENMFWYRQDPGLGLRLIYFSYDVKMKEKGDIPEGYSVSREKKERFSLILESASTNQTSMYLCASGGAGQGNEKLFFGSGTQLSVL.

This chain connects TRBV5-8 to TRBJ1-5; weak D call: TRBD1 (5 bases). Trimming left V 4 bases short and J 6 bases short, with 17 bases between. The CDR3 extends over 15 amino acids. In germline, CDR1 is SGHTS, CDR2 YDEGEE. The CDR3 region is CASSRYEGLGQPQHF. The CDR3 bases are TGTGCCAGCAGCCGCTATGAGGGGCTGGGTCAGCCCCAGCATTTT.

The chain combines TRBV2 with TRBJ2-7; D remains unclear. The V end lost 4 bases, the J end lost 4 bases, and 11 bases lay between the germline ends. The CDR3 is 13 amino acids. Germline assignment: CDR1 SNHLY and CDR2 FYNNEI. The CDR3 reads CASSVNLLYEQYF. The CDR3 DNA reads TGTGCCAGCAGTGTCAACCTTTTATACGAGCAGTACTTC. The entire variable domain, with the rest obtained from reference TRBV2 and TRBJ2-7, is as follows: EPEVTQTPSHQVTQMGQEVILRCVPISNHLYFYWYRQILGQKVEFLVSFYNNEISEKSEIFDDQFSVERPDGSNFTLKIRSTKLEDSAMYFCASSVNLLYEQYFGPGTRLTVT.

This clone was found once. The V call is TRBV6-6, the J call TRBJ2-7, with 7 bases lining up with TRBD1. The junction had 5 bases not matched to a gene; V was cut back by 6 bases and J by 0 bases. The CDR3 extends over 14 amino acids. Germline CDR1 MNHNY, CDR2 SVGAGI (reference sequence). The CDR3, as DNA: TGTGCCAGCAGGCCGACAGGGCGCTCCTACGAGCAGTACTTC. Amino acids: CASRPTGRSYEQYF.

The chain combines TRBV5-1 with TRBJ2-1; D is unclear. V was clipped by 0 bases and J by 3 bases, with 4 bases between them. Germline V gene sequence: CDR1 SGHRS, CDR2 YFSETQ. The CDR3 extends over 13 amino acids. The chain's CDR3 is CASSLAFYNEQFF. The CDR3 bases are TGCGCCAGCAGCTTGGCTTTCTACAATGAGCAGTTCTTC. The complete variable domain, with remaining parts taken from reference TRBV5-1 and TRBJ2-1, reads KAGVTQTPRYLIKTRGQQVTLSCSPISGHRSVSWYQQTPGQGLQFLFEYFSETQRNKGNFPGRFSGRQFSNSRSEMNVSTLELGDSALYLCASSLAFYNEQFFGPGTRLTVL.

V usage is TRBV5-6 and J usage is TRBJ2-6; no definite D call. Trimming took off 1 base at V and 0 bases at J, with 5 bases between the two ends. The CDR3 runs to 15 residues. Germline V gene data show CDR1 as SGHDT and CDR2 as YYEEEE. The CDR3 sequence: CASSLRGSGANVLTF. CDR3 coding DNA: TGTGCCAGCAGCTTGAGAGGCTCTGGGGCCAACGTCCTGACTTTC. The whole variable domain, filled in from reference TRBV5-6 and TRBJ2-6, reads DAGVTQSPTHLIKTRGQQVTLRCSPKSGHDTVSWYQQALGQGPQFIFQYYEEEERQRGNFPDRFSGHQFPNYSSELNVNALLLGDSALYLCASSLRGSGANVLTFGAGSRLTVL.

V is TRBV28 and J is TRBJ2-7, with TRBD2 identical over 12 bases. The CDR3 spans 18 residues. The germline V gene has CDR1 MDHEN and CDR2 SYDVKM. The V segment lost 6 bases and the J segment 2 bases; nucleotides outside the gene matches: 14. The CDR3 reads CASSRKLLASGRAYEQYF. The CDR3 DNA follows: TGTGCCAGCAGCCGCAAGCTGTTGGCTAGCGGGAGGGCCTACGAGCAGTACTTC.

The rearrangement links TRBV4-1 to TRBJ2-7, with 7 bases identical to TRBD2. V dropped 1 base and J dropped 6; count of bases not matched to a gene: 12. CDR1 is MGHRA, CDR2 YSYEKL, per germline. The CDR3 has 16 residues. The CDR3 DNA sequence: TGCGCCAGCAGCCAAGGATCTCTCGGGAGGATCTCCGAGCAGTACTTC. Protein sequence: CASSQGSLGRISEQYF.

V gene TRBV7-3 combines with J gene TRBJ2-7; TRBD2 is a possible D gene (6 bases). V lost 2 bases, J lost 0 bases, and 14 bases lay in between. The CDR3 sequence is 16 residues long. Germline assignment: CDR1 SGHTA and CDR2 FQGTGA. This CDR3 is CASSLAGGTSSYEQYF. The CDR3 region has the DNA TGTGCCAGCAGCTTAGCGGGCGGGACCAGCTCCTACGAGCAGTACTTC.

The chain combines TRBV28 with TRBJ2-4; TRBD1 is a possible D gene (6 bases). Looked up from germline, CDR1 is MDHEN and CDR2 is SYDVKM. V dropped 3 bases and J dropped 8 bases, with 14 bases sitting between them. The CDR3 loop spans 14 amino acids. The DNA for the CDR3 is TGTGCCAGCAGTTTTGCACAGGGCCTAGACATTCAGTACTTC. Encoded protein: CASSFAQGLDIQYF.

The rearrangement joins TRBV2 to TRBJ2-5, with 9 positions matching TRBD1. Gene TRBJ2-7 matches the end of the DNA better, so the J call may be wrong. The CDR3 runs 14 residues. From germline, CDR1 is SNHLY and CDR2 FYNNEI. The CDR3 DNA reads as TGTGCCAGCCGCTTAGGGACAGGGACCTACGAGCAGTACTTC. Residues: CASRLGTGTYEQYF.

The chain carries TRBV6-1 and TRBJ2-7; maybe TRBD2 (6 bases). The ends were cut back, 10 bases at V and 3 bases at J, with 19 bases in the middle. Germline V gives CDR1 MNHNS, CDR2 SASEGT. This CDR3 contains 14 residues. CDR3 amino acids: CATYLAIGFYEQYF. CDR3 nucleotide sequence: TGTGCCACCTATCTAGCGATTGGGTTCTACGAGCAGTACTTC.

The chain joins TRBV27 to TRBJ2-5, with D tentatively TRBD2 (5 bases). V lost 6 bases, J lost 5 bases, and 13 bases lay in between. Per the germline V gene, CDR1 is MNHEY and CDR2 is SMNVEV (reference sequence). The CDR3 is made up of 13 amino acids. The CDR3 DNA reads TGTGCCAGCAGCACCGGACGGAGGGAGACCCAGTACTTC. This sequence encodes CASSTGRRETQYF.

This clone was picked up one time. V gene TRBV5-1 combines with J gene TRBJ2-7, with TRBD1 identical over 7 bases. In germline, CDR1 is SGHRS, CDR2 YFSETQ. The CDR3 runs 13 residues. The trim removed 3 bases at V and 0 bases at J, leaving 0 bases unmatched. CDR3 loop: CASSWDSSYEQYF. DNA of the CDR3: TGCGCCAGCAGCTGGGACAGCTCCTACGAGCAGTACTTC.

This chain joins TRBV9 and TRBJ2-5; D is uncertain. The germline V gene has CDR1 SGDLS and CDR2 YYNGEE. V was clipped by 0 bases and J by 5 bases, with 11 bases between them. The CDR3 is 14 amino acids. Written as DNA, the CDR3 is TGTGCCAGCAGCGTAGGAATCGGTTGGGAGACCCAGTACTTC. Protein sequence: CASSVGIGWETQYF.

The CDR3: CASSESSGTHEQYF. DNA of the CDR3: TGCGCCAGCAGTGAGAGTAGCGGGACCCACGAGCAGTACTTC. The chain has TRBV10-1 and TRBJ2-7, with 8 bases matching TRBD2. Germline V gene sequence: CDR1 WNHNN, CDR2 SYGVQD (reference sequence). V was clipped by 2 bases and J by 5 bases; unmatched bases: 5. The CDR3 covers 14 residues.